A single T cell receptor beta chain is shown here with its context. The source of the sample is a study of blood T cell repertoires in COVID-19. Whole-study context: T cells, B-cell-depleted T cells, or PBMCs supplied cDNA or gDNA.

The germline CDR1 and CDR2 sequences are SGHTA and FQGNSA. The germline V and J ends were trimmed by 2 bases and 7 bases, with 11 bases remaining between them. There are 14 residues in the CDR3. As originally analysed: From reference gene primer amplification, estimates of nucleated cell counts were derived. The method was immunoSEQ multiplex PCR; TCRdb's version includes in-frame clones alone and lacks a portion of them. That table supplies the V and J calls and clone size; D and trimming were determined from the DNA. The repertoire consists of tens of thousands of clones, with roughly 90% occurring once and the leading ten covering about 5%. The Seattle patients, enrolled during active infection, were followed longitudinally.

The chain has TRBV7-2 and TRBJ1-4, with D perhaps matching TRBD1 (6 bases). The source is a man in his sixties with COVID-19, enrolled during active disease. The sample taken for sequencing was peripheral blood. CDR3 sequence reads: CASSLLGAVEKLFF. The DNA for the CDR3 is TGTGCCAGCAGCTTACTGGGGGCAGTTGAAAAACTGTTTTTT.